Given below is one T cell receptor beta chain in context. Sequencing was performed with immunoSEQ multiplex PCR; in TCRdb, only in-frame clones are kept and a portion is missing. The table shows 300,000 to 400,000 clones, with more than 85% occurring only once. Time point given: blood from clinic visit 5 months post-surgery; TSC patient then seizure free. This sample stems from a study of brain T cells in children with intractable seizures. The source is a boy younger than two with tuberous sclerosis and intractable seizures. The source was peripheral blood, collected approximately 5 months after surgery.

This chain's CDR3 is CASSSPPVGVTYNEQFF. DNA for the CDR3: TGCGCCAGCAGCTCTCCCCCTGTAGGGGTTACCTACAATGAGCAGTTCTTC. The genes are TRBV5-1 and TRBJ2-1; D is possibly TRBD1 (5 bases). Germline V gives CDR1 SGHRS, CDR2 YFSETQ. The CDR3 sequence is 17 residues long. The V and J ends lost 3 bases and 2 bases respectively, with 18 bases between them.